Sequencing of this TCR beta chain was carried out in a study of OX40 agonist ivuxolimab in advanced cancers. Study information: Partial responses were achieved by three patients, of whom one had hepatocellular carcinoma and two had cutaneous melanoma.

Patients had blood sampled at baseline and again on cycle 4 day 1 and cycle 7 day 1. In the case of this clone: Its antigen is unidentified.

TCRdb's copy holds only in-frame clones and misses some; the assay was immunoSEQ multiplex PCR. The data hold some 99,000 clones, with approximately 93% observed a single time. Regarding the study as a whole: CD4+ and CD8+ blood T cells expanded clonally by week 6 at 0.1 to 3.0 mg/kg. Among expanded peripheral T cells, antigen specificity went undetermined.

The sequence derives from an adult with an advanced solid tumor such as melanoma, head and neck, liver or kidney cancer. The sequenced sample was CD4+ or CD8+ T cells sorted from blood, obtained in a trial of the OX40 agonist ivuxolimab.

In DNA form, the CDR3 reads TGTGCCAGCAGCTCTCCCAGACGTAGCGGGGGGTTTCCCACAGATACGCAGTATTTT. This sequence encodes CASSSPRRSGGFPTDTQYF. J is TRBJ2-3 and V is TRBV7-8; TRBD2 matches at 10 bases. V shed 4 bases, J shed 2 bases, and the junction held 15 bases outside the gene matches. The CDR3 is 19 amino acids. The germline gives CDR1 SGHVS, CDR2 FQNEAQ.